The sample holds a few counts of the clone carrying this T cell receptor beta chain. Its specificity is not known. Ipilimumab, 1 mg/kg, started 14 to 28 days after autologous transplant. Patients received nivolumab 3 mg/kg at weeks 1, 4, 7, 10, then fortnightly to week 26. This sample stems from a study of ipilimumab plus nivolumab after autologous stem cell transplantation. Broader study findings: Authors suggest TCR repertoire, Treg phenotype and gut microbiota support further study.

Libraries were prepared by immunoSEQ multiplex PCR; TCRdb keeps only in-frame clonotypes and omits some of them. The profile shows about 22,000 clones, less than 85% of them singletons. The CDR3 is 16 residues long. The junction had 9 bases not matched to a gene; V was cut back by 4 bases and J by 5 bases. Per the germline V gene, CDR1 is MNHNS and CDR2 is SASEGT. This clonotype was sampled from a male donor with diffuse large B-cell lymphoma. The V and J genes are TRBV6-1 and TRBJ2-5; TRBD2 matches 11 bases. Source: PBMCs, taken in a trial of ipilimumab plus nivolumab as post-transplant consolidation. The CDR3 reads CASSGTLLAGVETQYF. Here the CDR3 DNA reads TGTGCCAGCAGTGGAACCCTACTAGCGGGAGTGGAGACCCAGTACTTC.